This T cell receptor (beta chain) was found in a study of OX40 agonist ivuxolimab in advanced cancers. The overall study: Patients undergoing dose escalation presented with hepatocellular carcinoma, melanoma, renal cell or head and neck cancer. Three patients responded partially, comprising one with hepatocellular carcinoma and two with cutaneous melanoma. Study results and caveats: In CD8+ T cells, expanded clones were on average more numerous than in CD4+. At 0.1 to 3.0 mg/kg and by week 6, CD4+ and CD8+ T cells in the blood had expanded clonally.

This clone was seen repeatedly, ten times or more. No antigen is known for it. The CDR3 length is 13 residues. The ends were cut back, 4 bases at V and 3 bases at J, with 9 bases in the middle. CDR1 is MNHEY and CDR2 is SMNVEV in the germline V gene (reference sequence). The assay was immunoSEQ multiplex PCR, and TCRdb's table has in-frame clones only and misses some. The profile shows roughly 80,000 clones, 84% of them singletons. The material was CD4+ or CD8+ T cells sorted from blood, obtained in a trial of the OX40 agonist ivuxolimab. The rearrangement links TRBV27 to TRBJ1-1; D gene ambiguous. This sequence originates from an adult with an advanced solid tumor such as melanoma, head and neck, liver or kidney cancer. The CDR3 region is CASSSFRDTEAFF. In nucleotides, the CDR3 is TGTGCCAGCAGTTCATTTCGGGACACTGAAGCTTTCTTT.